This T cell receptor (beta chain) was profiled in a study of tumor and adjacent non-tumor tissue in lung cancer. The overall study: Patients were aged roughly 30 to 76, ten or so men and 4 to 6 women, stage I to III.

The template was RNA from unsorted bulk tissue. Donors were chemotherapy-naive, newly diagnosed lung cancer surgical patients in China, August–late 2014. Study-wide results and limits: Normal lung showed higher cumulative top 100 clone frequency than tumor.

This clonotype was counted a single time. The antigen remains undetermined. A modified ARM-PCR protocol with three rounds of nested PCR amplified TCRbeta. TCRdb itself ran the multiplex PCR reads through MiXCR, one entry per CDR3 protein. The table has just over 200,000 distinct CDR3 sequences, 60% to 85% seen once. CDR3 length: 12 amino acids. Germline V lookup: CDR1 DFQATT, CDR2 SNEGSKA (reference sequence). Trimming stripped 6 bases from V and 7 bases from J, with 12 bases between. This TCR was recovered from a man in his sixties with non-small cell lung cancer. The genes are TRBV20-1 and TRBJ1-4, with no clear D. Sequencing was done on a sample of lung tumor tissue. The DNA for the CDR3 is TGCAGTGCAGGAGATCGGTTTGAAAAACTGTTTTTT. Its translation is CSAGDRFEKLFF.